Following are 9 T cell receptor beta chains from one sample sequenced in a study of cytomegalovirus exposure and HLA in healthy donors. Assay used: immunoSEQ multiplex PCR; TCRdb lists only in-frame clones, some missing. The data hold about 130,000 clones, with 85% to 90% observed a single time. The specimen sequenced was PBMCs. The source of these receptors is a woman aged 25 to 39 in good health and CMV-seropositive.

The J gene is TRBJ2-2, the V gene TRBV5-1; 8 nucleotides match TRBD1. Germline trimming cut 2 bases from V and 4 bases from J; bases unmatched to any gene: 1. In germline, CDR1 is SGHRS, CDR2 YFSETQ. This CDR3 spans 14 amino acids. CDR3 region: CASSFDRGTGELFF. For the CDR3, the DNA is TGCGCCAGCAGCTTCGACAGGGGCACCGGGGAGCTGTTTTTT.

This chain uses TRBV15 with TRBJ2-1; 9 nucleotides line up with TRBD2. This CDR3 contains 15 residues. Looked up from germline, CDR1 is LNHNV and CDR2 is YYDKDF (reference sequence). With 1 base clipped from V and 7 bases from J, the junction kept 5 bases outside the gene matches. CDR3 in amino acids: CATSRALAGENEQFF. CDR3 nucleotide sequence: TGTGCCACCAGCAGAGCCTTAGCGGGAGAAAATGAGCAGTTCTTC.

The gene calls are TRBV28 and TRBJ1-4, with D possibly TRBD1 on 5 matching bases. Germline V gene lookup returns CDR1 MDHEN and CDR2 SYDVKM. The V gene lost 4 bases and the J gene lost 4 bases, with 16 bases spanning the gap. The CDR3 contains 16 residues. CDR3 protein: CASSSPLAGNNEKLFF. CDR3 nucleotide sequence: TGTGCCAGCAGTTCCCCCCTCGCAGGGAATAATGAAAAACTGTTTTTT.

This sequence joins TRBV29-1 and TRBJ2-7; D gene unclear. Per the germline V gene, CDR1 is SQVTM and CDR2 is ANQGSEA. Trimming took 2 bases from V and 2 from J, leaving 7 bases between them. This CDR3 has 12 amino acids. CDR3 nucleotides: TGCAGCGTTGAATACAAACCCTACGAGCAGTACTTC. Amino acids: CSVEYKPYEQYF.

This rearrangement joins TRBV27 to TRBJ2-5; 8 bases line up with TRBD1. CDR3 size: 14 residues. Trimming removed 3 bases from V and 1 base from J; junction bases left unmatched: 1. Germline V gene lookup returns CDR1 MNHEY and CDR2 SMNVEV (reference sequence). For the CDR3, the DNA is TGTGCCAGCAGTTTCACAGGGGGCCAAGAGACCCAGTACTTC. It specifies CASSFTGGQETQYF.

This chain joins TRBV7-9 and TRBJ1-5, with D possibly TRBD1 on 5 matching bases. Germline V gives CDR1 SEHNR, CDR2 FQNEAQ (reference sequence). V lost 1 base, J lost 7 bases, and 11 bases lay in between. The CDR3 spans 14 residues. The CDR3 DNA follows: TGTGCCAGCAGCTTAGGTGCAGGGTTGCAGCCCCAGCATTTT. Translated, it gives CASSLGAGLQPQHF.

The chain recombines TRBV7-9 with TRBJ2-5; the D gene is possibly TRBD1 (6 bases). Trimming pared 5 bases from V and 3 bases from J, leaving 19 bases between. Germline V CDR1 and CDR2: SEHNR, FQNEAQ (reference sequence). This CDR3 is built from 16 residues. The CDR3 protein is CASSKRGTITEETQYF. The CDR3 nucleotides read TGTGCCAGCAGCAAAAGGGGGACAATTACAGAAGAGACCCAGTACTTC.

V usage is TRBV7-8 and J usage is TRBJ2-7; D is unresolved. CDR3 size: 12 residues. V lost 3 bases and J lost 3, with 6 bases in between. The germline V gene has CDR1 SGHVS and CDR2 FQNEAQ. CDR3 in DNA: TGTGCCAGCAGCTTGTTCGGCTACGAGCAGTACTTC. As protein: CASSLFGYEQYF.

The V and J genes are TRBV6-1 and TRBJ2-1; maybe TRBD2 (6 bases). This CDR3 has 14 residues. V was shortened by 3 bases and J by 9 bases, with 15 bases between the two germline ends. Germline values: CDR1 MNHNS, CDR2 SASEGT. CDR3 in amino acids: CASSDSWERVEQFF. DNA for the CDR3: TGTGCCAGCAGTGATAGCTGGGAGCGGGTTGAGCAGTTCTTC.